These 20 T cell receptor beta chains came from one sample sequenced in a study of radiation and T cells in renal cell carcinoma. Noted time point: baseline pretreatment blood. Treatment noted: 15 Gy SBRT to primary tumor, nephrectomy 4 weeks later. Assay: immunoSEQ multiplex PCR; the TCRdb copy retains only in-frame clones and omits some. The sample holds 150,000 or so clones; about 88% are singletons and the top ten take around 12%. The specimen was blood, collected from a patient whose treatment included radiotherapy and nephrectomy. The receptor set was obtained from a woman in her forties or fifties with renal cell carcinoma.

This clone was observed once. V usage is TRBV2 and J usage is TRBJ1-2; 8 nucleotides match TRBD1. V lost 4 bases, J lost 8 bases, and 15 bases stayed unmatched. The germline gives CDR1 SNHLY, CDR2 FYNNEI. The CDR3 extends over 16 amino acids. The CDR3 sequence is CASSVIGTGLLVGYTF. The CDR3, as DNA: TGTGCCAGCAGTGTAATCGGGACAGGTCTCTTAGTGGGCTACACCTTC.

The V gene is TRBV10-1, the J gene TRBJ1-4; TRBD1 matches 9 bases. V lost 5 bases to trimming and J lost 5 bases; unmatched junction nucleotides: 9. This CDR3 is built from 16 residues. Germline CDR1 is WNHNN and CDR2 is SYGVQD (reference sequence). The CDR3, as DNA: TGCGCCAGCAGTCTACGTTGTGACAGGGGGAATGAAAAACTGTTTTTT. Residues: CASSLRCDRGNEKLFF.

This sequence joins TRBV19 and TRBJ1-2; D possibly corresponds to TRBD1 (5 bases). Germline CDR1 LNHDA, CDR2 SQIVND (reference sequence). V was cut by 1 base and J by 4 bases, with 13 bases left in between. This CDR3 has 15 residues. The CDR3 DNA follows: TGTGCCAGTAGTATAGCGCTAGGGACGGCCTATGGCTACACCTTC. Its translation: CASSIALGTAYGYTF.

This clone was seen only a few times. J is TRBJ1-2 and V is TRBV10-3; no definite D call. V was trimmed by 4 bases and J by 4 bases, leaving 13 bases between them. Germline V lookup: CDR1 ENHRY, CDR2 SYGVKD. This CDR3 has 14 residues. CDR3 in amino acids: CAISGEGTVYGYTF. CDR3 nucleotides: TGTGCCATCAGTGGTGAGGGTACGGTCTATGGCTACACCTTC.

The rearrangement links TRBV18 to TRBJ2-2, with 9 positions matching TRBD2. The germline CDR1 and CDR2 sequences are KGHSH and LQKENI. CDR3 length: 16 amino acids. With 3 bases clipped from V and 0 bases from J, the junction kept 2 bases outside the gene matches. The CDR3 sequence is CASSPLAGANTGELFF. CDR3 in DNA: TGTGCCAGCTCACCTTTAGCGGGGGCGAACACCGGGGAGCTGTTTTTT.

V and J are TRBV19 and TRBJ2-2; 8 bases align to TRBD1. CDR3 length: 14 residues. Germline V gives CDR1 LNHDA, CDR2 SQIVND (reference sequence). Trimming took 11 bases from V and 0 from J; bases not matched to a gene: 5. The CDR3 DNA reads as TGTGCCTGCTCACAGGGGGCGAACACCGGGGAGCTGTTTTTT. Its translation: CACSQGANTGELFF.

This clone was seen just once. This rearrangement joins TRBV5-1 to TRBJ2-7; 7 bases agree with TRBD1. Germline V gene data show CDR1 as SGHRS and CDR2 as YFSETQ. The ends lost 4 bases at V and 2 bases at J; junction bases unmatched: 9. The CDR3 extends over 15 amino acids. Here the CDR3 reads CASSSDQGVAYEQYF. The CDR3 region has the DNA TGCGCCAGCAGCAGTGATCAGGGGGTCGCCTACGAGCAGTACTTC.

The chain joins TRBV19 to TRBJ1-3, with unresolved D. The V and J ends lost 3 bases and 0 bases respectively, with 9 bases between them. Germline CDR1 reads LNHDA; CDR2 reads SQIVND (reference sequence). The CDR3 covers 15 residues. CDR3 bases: TGTGCCAGTAGTATGGAACGGAACTCTGGAAACACCATATATTTT. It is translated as CASSMERNSGNTIYF.

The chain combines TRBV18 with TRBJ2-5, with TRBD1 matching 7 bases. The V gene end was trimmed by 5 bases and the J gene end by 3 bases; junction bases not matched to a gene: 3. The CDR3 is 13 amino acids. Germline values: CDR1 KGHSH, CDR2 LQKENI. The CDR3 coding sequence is TGTGCCAGCTCAGCCGGGACAGAAGAGACCCAGTACTTC. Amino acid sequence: CASSAGTEETQYF.

This chain's CDR3 is CAISQETLYGYTF. CDR3 DNA: TGTGCCATCAGCCAGGAGACGCTCTATGGCTACACCTTC. The chain couples TRBV10-3 to TRBJ1-2; D is undetermined. The CDR3 extends over 13 amino acids. Trimming pared 6 bases from V and 4 bases from J, leaving 12 bases between. CDR1 ENHRY and CDR2 SYGVKD come from the germline V gene.

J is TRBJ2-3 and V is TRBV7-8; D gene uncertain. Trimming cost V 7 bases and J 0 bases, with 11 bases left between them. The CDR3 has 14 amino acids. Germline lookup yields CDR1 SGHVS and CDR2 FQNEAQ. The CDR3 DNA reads TGTGCCAGCACCCAGTGGGAAAGCACAGATACGCAGTATTTT. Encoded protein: CASTQWESTDTQYF.

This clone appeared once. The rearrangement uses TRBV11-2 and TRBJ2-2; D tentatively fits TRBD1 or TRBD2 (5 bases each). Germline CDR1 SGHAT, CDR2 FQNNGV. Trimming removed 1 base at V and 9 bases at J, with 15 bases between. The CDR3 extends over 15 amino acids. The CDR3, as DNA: TGTGCCAGCAGCTTAGGGGCAGGGACGTACAGGGAGCTGTTTTTT. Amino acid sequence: CASSLGAGTYRELFF.

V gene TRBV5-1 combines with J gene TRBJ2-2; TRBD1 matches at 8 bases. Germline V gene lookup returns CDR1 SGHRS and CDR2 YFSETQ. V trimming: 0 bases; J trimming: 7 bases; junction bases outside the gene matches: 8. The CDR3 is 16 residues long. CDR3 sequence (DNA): TGCGCCAGCAGCTTGGGACAGGGGTCGTTCAACGGGGAGCTGTTTTTT. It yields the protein CASSLGQGSFNGELFF. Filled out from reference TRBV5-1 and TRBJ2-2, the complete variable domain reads KAGVTQTPRYLIKTRGQQVTLSCSPISGHRSVSWYQQTPGQGLQFLFEYFSETQRNKGNFPGRFSGRQFSNSRSEMNVSTLELGDSALYLCASSLGQGSFNGELFFGEGSRLTVL.

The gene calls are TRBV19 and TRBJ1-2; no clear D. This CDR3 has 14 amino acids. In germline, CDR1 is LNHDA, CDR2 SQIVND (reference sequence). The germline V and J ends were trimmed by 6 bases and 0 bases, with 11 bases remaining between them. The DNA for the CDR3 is TGTGCCAGTAGGCCAGTGGACCCTAACTATGGCTACACCTTC. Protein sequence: CASRPVDPNYGYTF.

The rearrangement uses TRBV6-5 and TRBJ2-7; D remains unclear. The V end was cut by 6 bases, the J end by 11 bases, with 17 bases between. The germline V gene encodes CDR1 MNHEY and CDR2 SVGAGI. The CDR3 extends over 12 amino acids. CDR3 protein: CASSDLGYGEYF. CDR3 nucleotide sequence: TGTGCCAGCAGCGATCTAGGGTATGGAGAGTACTTC.

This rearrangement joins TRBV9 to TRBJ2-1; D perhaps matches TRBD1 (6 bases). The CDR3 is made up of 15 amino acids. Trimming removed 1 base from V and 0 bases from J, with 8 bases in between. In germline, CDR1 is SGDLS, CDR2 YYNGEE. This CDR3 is CASSVQGFSYNEQFF. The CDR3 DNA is TGTGCCAGCAGCGTACAGGGGTTCTCCTACAATGAGCAGTTCTTC.

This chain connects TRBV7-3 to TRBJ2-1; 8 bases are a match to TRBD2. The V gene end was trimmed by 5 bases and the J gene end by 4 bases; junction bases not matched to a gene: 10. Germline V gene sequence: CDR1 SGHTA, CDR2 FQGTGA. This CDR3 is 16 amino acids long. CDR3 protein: CASSPSRGGGYNEQFF. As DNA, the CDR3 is TGTGCCAGCAGCCCGTCCCGGGGGGGTGGGTACAATGAGCAGTTCTTC.

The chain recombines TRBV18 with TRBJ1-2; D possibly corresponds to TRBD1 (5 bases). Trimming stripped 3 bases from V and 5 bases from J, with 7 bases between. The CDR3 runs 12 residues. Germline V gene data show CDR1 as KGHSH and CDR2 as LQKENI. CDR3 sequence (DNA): TGTGCCAGCTCACCGGCAGGGTATGGCTACACCTTC. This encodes CASSPAGYGYTF.

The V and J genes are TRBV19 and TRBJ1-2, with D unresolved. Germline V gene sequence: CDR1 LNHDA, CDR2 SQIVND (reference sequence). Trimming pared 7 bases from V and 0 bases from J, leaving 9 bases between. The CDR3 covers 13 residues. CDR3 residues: CASNRDPNYGYTF. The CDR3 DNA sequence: TGTGCCAGTAACAGAGATCCTAACTATGGCTACACCTTC.

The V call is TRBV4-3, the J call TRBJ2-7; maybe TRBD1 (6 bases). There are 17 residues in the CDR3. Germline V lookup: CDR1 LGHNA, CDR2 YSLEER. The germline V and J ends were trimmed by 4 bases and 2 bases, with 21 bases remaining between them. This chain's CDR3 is CASSRKPGQKVPYEQYF. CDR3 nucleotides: TGCGCCAGCAGCCGCAAGCCGGGACAAAAGGTTCCCTACGAGCAGTACTTC.